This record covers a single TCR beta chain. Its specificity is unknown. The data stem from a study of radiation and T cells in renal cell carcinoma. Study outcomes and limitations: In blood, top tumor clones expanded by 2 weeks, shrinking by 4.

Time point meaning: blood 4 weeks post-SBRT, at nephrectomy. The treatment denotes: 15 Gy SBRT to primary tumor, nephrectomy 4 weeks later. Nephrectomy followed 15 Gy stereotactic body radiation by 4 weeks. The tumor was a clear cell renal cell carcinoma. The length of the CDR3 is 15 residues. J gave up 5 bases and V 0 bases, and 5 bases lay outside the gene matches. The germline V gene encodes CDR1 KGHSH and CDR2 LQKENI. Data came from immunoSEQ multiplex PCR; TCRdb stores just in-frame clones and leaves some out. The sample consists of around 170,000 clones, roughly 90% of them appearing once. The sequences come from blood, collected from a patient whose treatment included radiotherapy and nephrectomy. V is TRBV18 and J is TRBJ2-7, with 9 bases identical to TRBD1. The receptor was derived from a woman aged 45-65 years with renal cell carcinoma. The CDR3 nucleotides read TGTGCCAGCTCACCACCGGGACAGGGACGGAACGAGCAGTACTTC. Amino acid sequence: CASSPPGQGRNEQYF.